This TCR beta chain was sequenced for a study of blood T cell repertoires in COVID-19. Across the whole study: Sites across the United States, Italy and Spain contributed samples from acute and convalescent COVID-19. T cells, B-cell-depleted T cells, or PBMCs provided the cDNA or gDNA that served as material.

In the authors' methods: Nucleated cell number was recorded as an estimate derived from reference gene primer amplification. Clones were read by immunoSEQ multiplex PCR, and TCRdb kept only the in-frame ones, dropping some. V and J calls and clone size are given by that table; D and trimming were obtained from the DNA. The data contain some 100,000 clones, about 90% of them singletons. A Seattle source enrolled patients during active infection and followed them longitudinally. The CDR3 length is 17 residues. Germline CDR1 LGHDT, CDR2 YNNKEL (reference sequence). Trimming at V came to 4 bases and at J to 4 bases, leaving 12 bases not matched to a gene.

The gene calls are TRBV3-1 (or the pseudogene TRBV3-2) and TRBJ2-2; 7 positions match TRBD1. Sample: peripheral blood. The clonotype was recovered from a man aged 50 or older with COVID-19, enrolled during active disease. CDR3 region: CASSPQTGQPSTGELFF. DNA for the CDR3: TGTGCCAGCAGCCCGCAAACGGGACAGCCTTCCACCGGGGAGCTGTTTTTT.